The 31 T cell receptor beta chains presented below share a single source sample, sequenced in a study of blood T cell repertoires in COVID-19 (dated by TCRdb to 2018 to 2021). The receptor library was made with the immunoSEQ multiplex PCR assay. TCRdb limited this immuneACCESS table to in-frame rearrangements with V and J called. A share of clones is missing; checked studies link under half to unresolved V genes, and the rest is unexplained. This sample comprises some 30,000 clones, 85% to 90% of them detected only once. The top ten clonotypes cover roughly 4.5% of the sample. Sequencing used peripheral blood. Receptor source: a woman in her seventies with active COVID-19.

CDR3 amino acids: CASSISDEKLFF. The CDR3 nucleotides are TGTGCCAGTAGTATAAGCGACGAAAAACTGTTTTTT. The V call is TRBV19, the J call TRBJ1-4; D is unclear. This CDR3 has 12 amino acids. V lost 2 bases, J lost 8 bases, and 6 bases lay in between. CDR1 LNHDA and CDR2 SQIVND come from the germline V gene (reference sequence).

CDR3 loop: CASGHRTGVYEQYF. The CDR3 region has the DNA TGTGCCAGCGGACACCGGACAGGGGTCTACGAGCAGTACTTC. This chain links TRBV28 with TRBJ2-7; 9 bases are a match to TRBD1. The CDR3 contains 14 residues. Germline assignment: CDR1 MDHEN and CDR2 SYDVKM. Trimming took 8 bases from V and 3 from J; bases not matched to a gene: 8.

V is TRBV4-3 and J is TRBJ1-6; no definite D call. Germline CDR1 LGHNA, CDR2 YSLEER. The length of the CDR3 is 15 residues. V was cut by 0 bases and J by 7 bases, with 10 bases left in between. The CDR3 DNA is TGCGCCAGCAGCCAAGATGTCCAGGAAAATTCACCCCTCCACTTT. Translated: CASSQDVQENSPLHF.

With respect to this clone: Its ends do not fully match the called genes, so a read error is possible. The chain recombines TRBV28 with TRBJ2-2; 7 nucleotides align to TRBD1. Germline V lookup: CDR1 MDHEN, CDR2 SYDVKM. This CDR3 region has 14 residues. The CDR3 DNA reads TGTGCCAGCAGTATGGGACAGACCACCGGAGAGCTGTTTTTT. The encoded protein is CASSMGQTTGELFF.

The CDR3 nucleotides read TGTGCCACCAGCAGAGTTACTAGCGGGGGGGATACGCAGTATTTT. Protein sequence: CATSRVTSGGDTQYF. The chain joins TRBV15 to TRBJ2-3; TRBD2 matches at 12 bases. This CDR3 comprises 15 residues. The junction had 2 bases not matched to a gene; V was cut back by 1 base and J by 6 bases. CDR1 is LNHNV and CDR2 is YYDKDF in the germline V gene (reference sequence).

The chain recombines TRBV5-4 with TRBJ2-1, with a possible D match to TRBD1 (6 bases). CDR1 and CDR2 (germline): SGHNT, YYREEE (reference sequence). This CDR3 has 15 amino acids. Trimming shortened V by 1 base and J by 1 base, and 9 bases separated the two germline ends. CDR3: CASSLNQGSYNEQFF. DNA for the CDR3: TGTGCCAGCAGCTTGAACCAGGGGTCCTACAATGAGCAGTTCTTC.

The CDR3: CASSTLGGADQETQYF. The CDR3 DNA is TGTGCCAGCAGCACCCTCGGGGGGGCGGACCAAGAGACCCAGTACTTC. V and J are TRBV3-1 (or the pseudogene TRBV3-2) and TRBJ2-5, with 8 bases lining up with TRBD2. Germline CDR1 LGHDT, CDR2 YNNKEL (reference sequence). Trimming removed 5 bases from V and 0 bases from J; junction bases left unmatched: 8. This CDR3 region has 16 residues.

This clone was seen a handful of times. The V and J genes are TRBV5-1 and TRBJ2-5; 8 bases line up with TRBD2. Germline-derived CDR1 and CDR2 are SGHRS and YFSETQ. Trimming cost V 3 bases and J 3 bases; bases outside gene matches: 4. The CDR3 is made up of 14 amino acids. CDR3 sequence (DNA): TGCGCCAGCAGCTCTTACGGGGGGGAAGAGACCCAGTACTTC. Its translation: CASSSYGGEETQYF.

The chain uses TRBV9 and TRBJ1-2, with TRBD1 as a possible D gene (5 bases). Trimming pared 3 bases from V and 1 base from J, leaving 13 bases between. The CDR3 loop spans 15 amino acids. The V gene's germline CDR1 is SGDLS and CDR2 YYNGEE. The CDR3 DNA follows: TGTGCCAGCAGCGCCTCCAGGGCCATTAACTATGGCTACACCTTC. Translated, it gives CASSASRAINYGYTF.

The chain couples TRBV19 to TRBJ2-5, with 11 bases that match TRBD1. The CDR3 has 17 residues. Looked up from germline, CDR1 is LNHDA and CDR2 is SQIVND (reference sequence). V was pared by 5 bases and J by 4 bases, with 12 bases of the junction left unmatched. CDR3 nucleotides: TGTGCCAGTAGTGCATGGACAGGGGGCCGCTCTGGAGAGACCCAGTACTTC. Amino acids: CASSAWTGGRSGETQYF.

This chain joins TRBV5-6 and TRBJ2-5; weak D call: TRBD2 (6 bases). CDR1 is SGHDT and CDR2 is YYEEEE in the germline V gene. The CDR3 length is 13 residues. Trimming pared 2 bases from V and 1 base from J, leaving 6 bases between. This CDR3 is CASSFGSQETQYF. CDR3 DNA: TGTGCCAGCAGCTTCGGGAGCCAAGAGACCCAGTACTTC.

The genes are TRBV2 and TRBJ1-6, with TRBD1 identical over 7 bases. The CDR3 totals 14 residues. CDR1 is SNHLY, CDR2 FYNNEI, per germline. Unmatched junction bases numbered 12, after V lost 11 bases and J lost 8 bases. CDR3 sequence: CAVGSRDRYSPLHF. The CDR3 DNA follows: TGTGCCGTCGGGAGTCGGGACAGATATTCACCCCTCCACTTT.

The chain joins TRBV7-9 to TRBJ2-7, with D unclear. V was clipped by 5 bases and J by 3 bases, with 11 bases between them. This CDR3 is 13 amino acids long. Per germline, CDR1 SEHNR and CDR2 FQNEAQ (reference sequence). The CDR3 region is CASSQDTVYEQYF. The CDR3 DNA follows: TGTGCCAGCAGCCAAGACACTGTCTACGAGCAGTACTTC.

The chain links TRBV25-1 to TRBJ2-7; possible D gene TRBD1, 5 bases. The CDR3 totals 12 residues. Trimming shortened V by 7 bases and J by 5 bases, and 12 bases separated the two germline ends. Germline-derived CDR1 and CDR2 are MGHDK and SYGVNS. The CDR3 region is CASISQGDEQYF. CDR3 sequence (DNA): TGTGCCAGCATCTCGCAGGGCGACGAGCAGTACTTC.

V usage is TRBV28 and J usage is TRBJ1-3, with a possible D match to TRBD1 (6 bases). The germline V gene encodes CDR1 MDHEN and CDR2 SYDVKM. V lost 5 bases, J lost 0 bases, and 17 bases lay in between. This CDR3 has 17 amino acids. The CDR3 DNA sequence: TGTGCCAGCAGTCGTCCTCTTCAGGACAGCTCTGGAAACACCATATATTTT. Its protein product is CASSRPLQDSSGNTIYF.

This chain connects TRBV4-1 to TRBJ2-2; D is ambiguous. Germline loops: CDR1 MGHRA, CDR2 YSYEKL. The CDR3 has 14 amino acids. Trimming took off 4 bases at V and 2 bases at J, with 8 bases between the two ends. The CDR3 is CASSLQANTGELFF. The CDR3 coding sequence is TGCGCCAGCAGCCTGCAGGCCAACACCGGGGAGCTGTTTTTT.

The V gene is TRBV5-1, the J gene TRBJ1-2; maybe TRBD1 (6 bases). Trimming removed 1 base at V and 5 bases at J, with 9 bases between. Per germline, CDR1 SGHRS and CDR2 YFSETQ. The length of the CDR3 is 13 residues. DNA for the CDR3: TGCGCCAGCAGCTTGCTGCAGGGGTATGGCTACACCTTC. Translation gives CASSLLQGYGYTF.

The chain carries TRBV2 and TRBJ2-3, with a tentative D call TRBD1 (6 bases). V lost 8 bases to trimming and J lost 6 bases, with 12 bases between them. Germline V lookup: CDR1 SNHLY, CDR2 FYNNEI. The CDR3 covers 12 residues. CDR3 in amino acids: CASAPTGDTQYF. CDR3 bases: TGTGCCAGCGCCCCCACAGGGGATACGCAGTATTTT.

The table lists this clone with a count of one. This sequence joins TRBV5-1 and TRBJ2-3; D ambiguous. With 1 base removed from V and 8 bases from J, the gap between germline ends came to 14 bases. The CDR3 extends over 14 amino acids. Per the germline V gene, CDR1 is SGHRS and CDR2 is YFSETQ. CDR3 residues: CASSLNPMGRTQYF. The CDR3 bases are TGCGCCAGCAGCTTGAATCCGATGGGCCGTACGCAGTATTTT.

CDR3 protein: CASSQGGAGGHNEQFF. The CDR3 bases are TGCGCCAGCAGCCAAGGGGGAGCGGGGGGACACAATGAGCAGTTCTTC. The genes are TRBV4-1 and TRBJ2-1, with 9 nucleotides matching TRBD2. Germline V CDR1 and CDR2: MGHRA, YSYEKL. The CDR3 spans 16 residues. V gave up 1 base and J gave up 5 bases; unmatched junction bases: 6.

The chain is built from TRBV27 and TRBJ2-5, with D maybe TRBD2 (6 bases). Germline V gene data show CDR1 as MNHEY and CDR2 as SMNVEV (reference sequence). The V end was cut by 5 bases, the J end by 3 bases, with 13 bases between. The CDR3 spans 14 residues. CDR3 in DNA: TGTGCCAGCAGTCCGGCGGGACTGGAAGAGACCCAGTACTTC. It encodes CASSPAGLEETQYF.

The rearrangement links TRBV27 to TRBJ2-3, with a weak D call TRBD2 (6 bases). Germline CDR1 reads MNHEY; CDR2 reads SMNVEV (reference sequence). CDR3 length: 15 amino acids. Trimming took off 5 bases at V and 6 bases at J, with 18 bases between the two ends. The CDR3 DNA sequence: TGTGCCAGCAGTCTAGAACTAGCCGGGCTGGATACGCAGTATTTT. Its translation is CASSLELAGLDTQYF.

The J gene is TRBJ2-6, the V gene TRBV7-9, with a weak D call TRBD2 (6 bases). Germline V gene lookup returns CDR1 SEHNR and CDR2 FQNEAQ (reference sequence). There are 15 residues in the CDR3. V was shortened by 5 bases and J by 0 bases, with 8 bases between the two germline ends. The CDR3 here is CASSRRGSGANVLTF. CDR3 bases: TGTGCCAGCAGCAGGAGGGGCTCTGGGGCCAACGTCCTGACTTTC.

The genes are TRBV7-9 and TRBJ2-7; D is ambiguous. The ends were cut back, 5 bases at V and 1 base at J, with 6 bases in the middle. Germline values: CDR1 SEHNR, CDR2 FQNEAQ (reference sequence). This CDR3 comprises 12 residues. For the CDR3, the DNA is TGTGCCAGCAGCGTGGCTTCCTACGAGCAGTACTTC. Its protein product is CASSVASYEQYF.

The chain recombines TRBV2 with TRBJ2-6; D is possibly TRBD2 (5 bases). CDR3 length: 16 residues. The V end was cut by 0 bases, the J end by 4 bases, with 10 bases between. Germline CDR1 is SNHLY and CDR2 is FYNNEI. In DNA, the CDR3 is TGTGCCAGCAGTGAAGCGGGAGTATGGGGGGCCAACGTCCTGACTTTC. Translated, it gives CASSEAGVWGANVLTF. Combining the CDR3 with reference TRBV2 and TRBJ2-6 gives the whole variable domain EPEVTQTPSHQVTQMGQEVILRCVPISNHLYFYWYRQILGQKVEFLVSFYNNEISEKSEIFDDQFSVERPDGSNFTLKIRSTKLEDSAMYFCASSEAGVWGANVLTFGAGSRLTVL.

This clone was detected once. The chain uses TRBV7-2 and TRBJ2-7, with a possible D match to TRBD2 (6 bases). Germline CDR1 is SGHTA and CDR2 is FQGNSA. V was clipped by 4 bases and J by 7 bases, with 23 bases between them. The CDR3 length is 16 residues. The CDR3 coding sequence is TGTGCCAGCAGCTCCCAGCCGGGACTCAAACGAGGGGAGCAGTACTTC. Protein product: CASSSQPGLKRGEQYF.

This clone was seen a handful of times. V usage is TRBV5-6 and J usage is TRBJ1-4, with a weak D call TRBD1 (6 bases). This CDR3 has 17 amino acids. The germline CDR1 and CDR2 sequences are SGHDT and YYEEEE. The V end lost 4 bases, the J end lost 2 bases, and 18 bases lay between the germline ends. CDR3 DNA: TGTGCCAGCAGCAACGGTTGGGGGCGCGGGACTAATGAAAAACTGTTTTTT. Amino acids: CASSNGWGRGTNEKLFF.

The rearrangement uses TRBV6-5 and TRBJ2-7; 10 bases are a match to TRBD2. Per the germline V gene, CDR1 is MNHEY and CDR2 is SVGAGI. The J segment lost 4 bases and the V segment lost 4 bases, leaving 4 bases of the junction unmatched. This CDR3 comprises 14 residues. The CDR3 nucleotides are TGTGCCAGCAGTTGGACTAGCGGTGATTACGAGCAGTACTTC. It translates to CASSWTSGDYEQYF.

This rearrangement joins TRBV28 to TRBJ2-7; 8 nucleotides line up with TRBD2. With V trimmed by 7 bases and J by 0 bases, 5 bases remained unmatched. CDR1 MDHEN and CDR2 SYDVKM come from the germline V gene. The CDR3 is 14 residues long. Here the CDR3 reads CASKLAGYSYEQYF. CDR3 in DNA: TGTGCCAGCAAATTAGCGGGGTACTCCTACGAGCAGTACTTC.

The CDR3 loop reads CASTSLAGTSYNSPLHF. The CDR3 DNA follows: TGTGCCAGCACTTCGCTCGCGGGAACCTCCTATAATTCACCCCTCCACTTT. V usage is TRBV28 and J usage is TRBJ1-6; D gene unclear. Germline loops: CDR1 MDHEN, CDR2 SYDVKM. The CDR3 covers 17 residues. The germline V and J ends were trimmed by 7 bases and 0 bases, with 16 bases remaining between them.

The chain is built from TRBV30 and TRBJ2-3, with D possibly matching TRBD2 (6 bases). Trimming removed 2 bases at V and 8 bases at J, with 8 bases between. Germline CDR1 and CDR2: GTSNPN and SVGIG (reference sequence). The CDR3 covers 11 residues. The CDR3 protein is CAWSSGGTQYF. The CDR3 DNA reads TGTGCCTGGAGTTCCGGGGGTACGCAGTATTTT.